What follows is one T cell receptor (beta chain) and its context. Its cognate antigen has yet to be identified. There are no base qualities to consult, and no much larger clone falls within one base. This entry belongs to a study of blood T cells in healthy people across ages (dated by TCRdb to between 2014 and 2016). As for the study more broadly: In model experiments, roughly one uniquely barcoded TCR beta cDNA molecule per two T cells was captured by template switching. To track age-related changes in TCR beta repertoire diversity, the study relied on deep sequencing normalized with unique cDNA molecular identifiers. For two donors (one aged 18 to 29 and one aged 80 or older), the study analyzed two additional independent replicas of 1 million unique cDNA reads from the same blood draw. Four age groups were formed from the donors: young (average approximately 15 years), middle-aged (around 40), aged (approximately 60) and long-lived (roughly 88).

To prepare the library, 5' RACE was applied. Sequencer: Illumina HiSeq 2500. A second PCR of roughly 6 to 12 cycles was performed with a sample-barcoded 5' primer and a J-beta primer mix. Each TCR beta cDNA molecule received a unique molecular identifier from a template-switch 5' adaptor carrying 12 random nucleotides. At least 2.5 million CDR3-containing paired-end reads were obtained from each sample. The Mint cDNA synthesis kit, primed by a TRBC-specific oligonucleotide, was used to synthesize first-strand cDNA from all RNA. After uracil-DNA glycosylase treatment, a first 18-cycle PCR used universal primers M1SS and BC2_uni_R on all cDNA. The paper's processing steps were these. Normalization of each sample was performed by random selection of 1 million high-quality reads, each carrying a distinct molecular identifier. Reads sharing molecular identifiers were discarded rather than binned into consensus sequences. MiTCR, set to a Q25 quality threshold and the strictest error-elimination algorithm, was used for CDR3 identification, clonotype clustering and error correction. A nonparametric unseen species model with Euler transformation was used to estimate lower-bound total TCR beta diversity. TCRdb reprocessed the public reads (quality trimming at Q25 with fastp, clone calling with MiXCR) and kept in-frame beta chains. Rows are unified per CDR3 protein, each entry keeping the most common DNA and genes. The V and J calls were not made by the authors but by TCRdb's processing. Recorded for this sample are 1 million or so distinct CDR3 sequences; under 30% of them occurred a single time. The ten largest make up about 0.69% of the sample.

The donors were some 39 Caucasian individuals from Russia, aged roughly 6 to 90 years, who were systemically healthy. Each donor gave about 10 milliliters of peripheral blood, drawn into EDTA-treated Vacutainer tubes. Ficoll-Paque density-gradient centrifugation was used to isolate PBMCs, with at least 7 million per sample. Total RNA was extracted from PBMCs with Trizol reagent, with at least 6 micrograms obtained per sample. For every donor, flow cytometry on a PBMC aliquot measured the percentage of naive CD45RAhigh/CD27high T cells. What the work shows at the level of the full study, not this receptor alone: As age increased, observed TCR beta diversity per million T cells dropped in a roughly linear way, and a significant reduction was already evident by age about 40. A strong correlation was found between observed TCR beta diversity and the percentage of naive T cells measured by flow cytometry. Compared with the aged group, the long-lived group had more naive CD4+ T cells, fewer expanded clones and increased TCR diversity, a pattern suggesting age selection. Donor CMV infection status was unknown, potentially confounding age-related changes in expanded clonotypes. Since profiling was done on bulk unsorted PBMCs, naive and antigen-experienced compartments could not be conclusively compared. Estimates of total diversity based on one million sequenced T cells were considered lower bounds and underestimates.

The data also belong to a second study, concerning T cells of mothers and their children. As the second publication notes: Donors were nine systemically healthy Caucasian individuals: three mothers and their six children. cDNA synthesis used all of the extracted RNA, with approximately 1.6 ug of RNA in each 15 ul reaction. In the second PCR, the M1S primer introduced both the sample barcodes and 2-4 random nucleotides. More than 9 million TCR beta CDR3 reads were obtained from each mother, and about 3 million reads were obtained from each child. In both related and unrelated pairs, thymic selection shapes the output of TCR recombination in a similar way, with inherited differences having only a minor effect. Normalized repertoire overlap in related mother-child pairs was always slightly higher than in unrelated mother-child pairs, but the difference was never significant. Persistent microchimeric T cell clones were not detected, at a sensitivity of around 95 clones per million clonotypes. To look for features that set related mother-child pairs apart from unrelated individuals, the researchers ran deep NGS to compare the TCR beta repertoires of mothers and children. On average, the children were roughly 12 +/- 4 years old, while the mothers were about 37 +/- 4 years old. After adapter ligation was performed with NEBNext reagents, the libraries were sequenced on an Illumina HiSeq 2000 with 100+100 nt paired-end reads. To prevent cross-contamination, the mother and child libraries were prepared one month apart and sequenced in separate runs. Each donor had between about 450,000 and 2,200,000 distinct TCR beta clonotypes identified. Naive TCR beta clonotypes were estimated from low-frequency clonotypes matched to each donor's FACS-determined naive share, without sorting.

This clonotype originated in a girl aged 2-9 years in good health. The specimen sequenced was blood.

For the CDR3, the sequence is CASSPSFSTGNEQFF. The nucleotide sequence is TGTGCCAGCAGTCCCAGTTTTTCCACGGGAAATGAGCAGTTCTTC. This chain joins TRBV27 to TRBJ2-5; matching of 5 bases hints at TRBD2 as the D gene. The end of the DNA fits TRBJ2-1 better, so the J call may be wrong. CDR1 MNHEY and CDR2 SMNVEV are derived from the germline V gene (reference sequence). The CDR3 contains 15 residues, cysteine and phenylalanine counted. Only the CDR3 DNA is retained, 45 bases long and in frame from the first base.